The clone carrying this T cell receptor (beta chain) was seen ten or more times. Antigen: not known. In TCRdb, the reads were re-called with MiXCR into one record per CDR3 protein. The sample gives 170,000 or so distinct CDR3 sequences, over 13% of which show up once; 27% is in the top ten. The data derive from a study of T cell repertoires in cytomegalovirus infection. Across the study: Matching HLA type and CMV infection were both indicated by public TCR beta signatures. Study conclusions and caveats: Cumulative public TCR beta family frequency identified CMV carriers with the relevant HLA. HLA-C-restricted CMV clonotypes gave the most frequent clonotype in two of eight donors.

This CDR3 contains 13 residues. The junction had 5 bases not matched to a gene; V was cut back by 6 bases and J by 6 bases. In germline, CDR1 is MDHEN, CDR2 SYDVKM. The genes are TRBV28 and TRBJ1-2; 9 positions agree with TRBD1. The specimen sequenced was PBMCs. The clonotype was recovered from a human donor in good health (CMV status not recorded). Some clones in this sample may be carry-over from other donors' samples. DNA for the CDR3: TGTGCCAGCAGGGGGGACAGGGTTGATGGCTACACCTTC. It yields the protein CASRGDRVDGYTF.